This T cell receptor (beta chain) was sequenced during a study of cytomegalovirus exposure and HLA in healthy donors. Study results and caveats: Later on, an analysis tied approximately 17,000 TCR beta sequences to HLA alleles at 0.05 false discovery rate. Later analysis identified a missense DCLRE1C variant that was linked to TCR beta V- and J-gene trimming. Overall, roughly 150 TCR beta chains were annotated as cytomegalovirus-associated.

In its sample, this clone was seen a few times. Its antigen is currently unknown. The CDR3 spans 14 residues. Trimming shortened V by 0 bases and J by 7 bases, and 13 bases separated the two germline ends. The V gene's germline CDR1 is SGDLS and CDR2 YYNGEE. The primer mix had 60 Vbeta and 13 Jbeta primers. Profiled with immunoSEQ multiplex PCR; TCRdb holds only in-frame clones, not every one. The sample has about 160,000 clones; roughly 85% are singletons. This sequence originates from a man aged 35-49 years in good health and CMV-seronegative. Source material: PBMCs. The chain links TRBV9 to TRBJ1-2; D gene unclear. The DNA of the CDR3 is TGTGCCAGCAGCGTAGATCGGGGTACTTCTGGCTACACCTTC. This gives the protein CASSVDRGTSGYTF.